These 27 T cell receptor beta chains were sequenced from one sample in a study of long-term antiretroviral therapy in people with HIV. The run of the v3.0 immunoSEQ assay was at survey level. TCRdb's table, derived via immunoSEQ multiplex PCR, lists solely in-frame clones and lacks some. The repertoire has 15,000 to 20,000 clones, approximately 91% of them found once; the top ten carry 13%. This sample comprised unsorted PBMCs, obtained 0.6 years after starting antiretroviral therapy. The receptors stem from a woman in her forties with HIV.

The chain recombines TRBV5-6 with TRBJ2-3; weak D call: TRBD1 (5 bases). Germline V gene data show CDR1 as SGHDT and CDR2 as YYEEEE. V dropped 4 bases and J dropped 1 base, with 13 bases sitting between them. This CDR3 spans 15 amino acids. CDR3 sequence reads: CASSPLGAGTDTQYF. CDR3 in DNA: TGTGCCAGCAGCCCCCTAGGGGCTGGCACAGATACGCAGTATTTT.

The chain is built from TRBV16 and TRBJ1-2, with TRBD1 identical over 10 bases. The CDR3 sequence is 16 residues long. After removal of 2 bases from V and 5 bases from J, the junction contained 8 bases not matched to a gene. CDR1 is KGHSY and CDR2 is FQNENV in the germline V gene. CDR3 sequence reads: CASSQGSTGGGYGYTF. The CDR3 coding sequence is TGTGCCAGCAGCCAAGGATCGACAGGGGGCGGATATGGCTACACCTTC.

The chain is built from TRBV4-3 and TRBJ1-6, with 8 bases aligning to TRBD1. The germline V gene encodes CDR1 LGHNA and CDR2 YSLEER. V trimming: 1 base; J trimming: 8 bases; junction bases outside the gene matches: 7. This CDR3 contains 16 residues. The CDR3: CASSQVATGEDSPLHF. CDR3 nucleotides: TGCGCCAGCAGCCAAGTGGCGACAGGGGAGGATTCACCCCTCCACTTT.

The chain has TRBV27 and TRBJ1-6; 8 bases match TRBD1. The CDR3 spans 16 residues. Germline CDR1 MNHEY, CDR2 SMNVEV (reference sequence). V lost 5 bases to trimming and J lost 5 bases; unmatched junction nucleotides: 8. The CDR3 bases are TGTGCCAGCAGTCCTTGGACAGGGATTGATAATTCACCCCTCCACTTT. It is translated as CASSPWTGIDNSPLHF.

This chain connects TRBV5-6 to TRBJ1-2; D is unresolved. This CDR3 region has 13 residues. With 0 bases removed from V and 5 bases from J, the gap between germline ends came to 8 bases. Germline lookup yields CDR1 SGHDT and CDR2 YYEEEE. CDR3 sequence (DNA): TGTGCCAGCAGCTTGGACTCCGTATATGGCTACACCTTC. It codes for CASSLDSVYGYTF.

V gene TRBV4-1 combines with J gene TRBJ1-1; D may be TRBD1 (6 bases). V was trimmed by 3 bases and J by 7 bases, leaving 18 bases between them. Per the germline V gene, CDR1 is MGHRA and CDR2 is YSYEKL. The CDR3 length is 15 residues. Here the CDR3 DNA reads TGCGCCAGCAGCCACGATGACAGGCCATACCGTGAAGCTTTCTTT. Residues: CASSHDDRPYREAFF.

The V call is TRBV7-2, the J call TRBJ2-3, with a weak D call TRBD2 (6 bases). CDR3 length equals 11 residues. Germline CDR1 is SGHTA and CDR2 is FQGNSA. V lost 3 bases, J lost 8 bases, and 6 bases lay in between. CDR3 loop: CASSLGGTQYF. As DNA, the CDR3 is TGTGCCAGCAGCTTGGGAGGTACGCAGTATTTT.

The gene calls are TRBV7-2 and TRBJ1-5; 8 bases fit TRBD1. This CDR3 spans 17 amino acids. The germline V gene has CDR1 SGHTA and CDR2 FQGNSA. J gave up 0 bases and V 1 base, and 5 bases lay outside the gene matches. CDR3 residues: CASSLGTGLYSNQPQHF. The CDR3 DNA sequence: TGTGCCAGCAGCTTAGGGACAGGGCTTTATAGCAATCAGCCCCAGCATTTT.

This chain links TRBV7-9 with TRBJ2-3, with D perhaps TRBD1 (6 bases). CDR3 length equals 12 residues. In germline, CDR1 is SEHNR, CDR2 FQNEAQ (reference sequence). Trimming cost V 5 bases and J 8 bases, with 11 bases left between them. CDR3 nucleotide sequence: TGTGCCAGCAGCCTCAGGGGATTTACGCAGTATTTT. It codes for CASSLRGFTQYF.

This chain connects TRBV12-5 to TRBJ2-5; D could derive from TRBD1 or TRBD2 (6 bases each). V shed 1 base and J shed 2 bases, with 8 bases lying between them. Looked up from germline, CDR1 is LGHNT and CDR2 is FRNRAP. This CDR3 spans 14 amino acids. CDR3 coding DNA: TGTGCTAGTGGTTTGGGGGGGGCTCAAGAGACCCAGTACTTC. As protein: CASGLGGAQETQYF.

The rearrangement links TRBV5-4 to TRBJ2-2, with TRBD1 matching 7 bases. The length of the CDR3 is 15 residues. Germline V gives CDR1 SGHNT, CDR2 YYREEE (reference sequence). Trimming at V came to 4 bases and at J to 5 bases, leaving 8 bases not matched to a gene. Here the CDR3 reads CASSRQGRTTGELFF. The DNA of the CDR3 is TGTGCCAGCAGCCGACAGGGACGTACGACCGGGGAGCTGTTTTTT.

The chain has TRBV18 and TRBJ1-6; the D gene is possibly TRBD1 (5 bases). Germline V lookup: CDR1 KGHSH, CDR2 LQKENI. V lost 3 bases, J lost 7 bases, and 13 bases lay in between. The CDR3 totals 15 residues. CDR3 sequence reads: CASSPGAMGNSPLHF. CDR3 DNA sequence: TGTGCCAGCTCACCCGGGGCCATGGGGAATTCACCCCTCCACTTT.

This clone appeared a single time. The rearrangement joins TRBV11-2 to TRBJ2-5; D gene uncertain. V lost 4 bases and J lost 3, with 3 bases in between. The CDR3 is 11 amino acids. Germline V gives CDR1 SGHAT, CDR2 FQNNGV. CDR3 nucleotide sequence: TGTGCCAGCAGCTACAAAGAGACCCAGTACTTC. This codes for CASSYKETQYF.

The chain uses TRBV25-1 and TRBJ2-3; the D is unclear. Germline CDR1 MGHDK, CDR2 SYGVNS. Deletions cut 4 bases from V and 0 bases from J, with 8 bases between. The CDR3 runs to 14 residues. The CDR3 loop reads CASSGETSTDTQYF. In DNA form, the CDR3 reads TGTGCCAGCAGTGGAGAGACGAGCACAGATACGCAGTATTTT.

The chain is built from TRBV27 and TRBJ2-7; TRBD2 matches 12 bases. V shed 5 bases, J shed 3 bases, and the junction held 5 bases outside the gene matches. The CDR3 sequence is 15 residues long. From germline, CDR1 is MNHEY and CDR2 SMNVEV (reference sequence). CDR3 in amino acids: CASSLRTSGNYEQYF. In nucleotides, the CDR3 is TGTGCCAGCAGTCTTCGGACTAGCGGGAACTACGAGCAGTACTTC.

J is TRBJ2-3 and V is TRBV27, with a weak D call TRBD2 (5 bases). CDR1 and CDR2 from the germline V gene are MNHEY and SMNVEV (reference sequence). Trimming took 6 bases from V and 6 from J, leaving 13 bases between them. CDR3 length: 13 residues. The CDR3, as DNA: TGTGCCAGCAGCCCCGGACTCATCGATACGCAGTATTTT. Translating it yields CASSPGLIDTQYF.

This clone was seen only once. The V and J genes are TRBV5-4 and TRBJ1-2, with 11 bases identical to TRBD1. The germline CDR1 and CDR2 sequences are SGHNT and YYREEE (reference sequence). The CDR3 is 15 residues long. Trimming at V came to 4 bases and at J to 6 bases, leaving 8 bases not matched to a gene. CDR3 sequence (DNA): TGTGCCAGCAGCGCCCGGACAGGGGGCTACGATGGCTACACCTTC. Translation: CASSARTGGYDGYTF.

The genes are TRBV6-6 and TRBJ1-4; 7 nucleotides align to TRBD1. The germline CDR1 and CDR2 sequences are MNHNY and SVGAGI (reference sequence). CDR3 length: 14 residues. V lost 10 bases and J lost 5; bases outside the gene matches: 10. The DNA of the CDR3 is TGTGCCATACGGAGGGACAGTTTAAATGAAAAACTGTTTTTT. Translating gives CAIRRDSLNEKLFF.

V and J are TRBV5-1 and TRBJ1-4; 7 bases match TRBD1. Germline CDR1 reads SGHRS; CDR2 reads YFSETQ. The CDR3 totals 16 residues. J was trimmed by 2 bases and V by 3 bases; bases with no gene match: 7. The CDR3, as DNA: TGCGCCAGCAGCTATGGAGTGGGACAGACTAATGAAAAACTGTTTTTT. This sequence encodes CASSYGVGQTNEKLFF.

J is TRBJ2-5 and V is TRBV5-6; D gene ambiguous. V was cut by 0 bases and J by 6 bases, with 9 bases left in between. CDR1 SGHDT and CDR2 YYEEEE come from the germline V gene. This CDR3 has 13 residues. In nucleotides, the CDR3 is TGTGCCAGCAGCTTGGCCTCCAGCCAGACCCAGTACTTC. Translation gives CASSLASSQTQYF.

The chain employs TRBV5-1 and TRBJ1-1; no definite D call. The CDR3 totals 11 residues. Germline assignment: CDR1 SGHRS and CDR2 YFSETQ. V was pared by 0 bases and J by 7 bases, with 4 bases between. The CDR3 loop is CASSLAGEAFF. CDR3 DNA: TGCGCCAGCAGCTTGGCGGGTGAAGCTTTCTTT.

CDR3 sequence: CASSQEEGGGSEKLFF. CDR3 coding DNA: TGCGCCAGCAGCCAAGAGGAAGGGGGCGGGAGTGAAAAACTGTTTTTT. J is TRBJ1-4 and V is TRBV4-3, with 7 bases aligning to TRBD1. This CDR3 comprises 16 residues. V was clipped by 0 bases and J by 7 bases; unmatched bases: 8. Germline-derived CDR1 and CDR2 are LGHNA and YSLEER.

DNA for the CDR3: TGCGCCAGCACCCAGGGGAGCGGGGGGGGTGATACGCAGTATTTT. Translation gives CASTQGSGGGDTQYF. The chain employs TRBV5-1 and TRBJ2-3; 10 nucleotides agree with TRBD2. The CDR3 runs to 15 residues. Germline V gives CDR1 SGHRS, CDR2 YFSETQ. V shed 6 bases, J shed 6 bases, and the junction held 10 bases outside the gene matches.

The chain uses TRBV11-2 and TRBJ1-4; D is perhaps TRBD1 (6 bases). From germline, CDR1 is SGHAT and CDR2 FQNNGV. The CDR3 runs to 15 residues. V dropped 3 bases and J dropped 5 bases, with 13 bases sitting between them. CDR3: CASSLNGGLNEKLFF. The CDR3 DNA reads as TGTGCCAGCAGCTTGAACGGGGGGCTGAATGAAAAACTGTTTTTT.

The CDR3 spells CATRWTDYNSPLHF. The CDR3 nucleotides read TGTGCCACCCGGTGGACTGATTATAATTCACCCCTCCACTTT. This chain connects TRBV27 to TRBJ1-6; no definite D call. The germline CDR1 and CDR2 sequences are MNHEY and SMNVEV (reference sequence). CDR3 size: 14 residues. The germline V and J ends were trimmed by 10 bases and 4 bases, with 14 bases remaining between them.

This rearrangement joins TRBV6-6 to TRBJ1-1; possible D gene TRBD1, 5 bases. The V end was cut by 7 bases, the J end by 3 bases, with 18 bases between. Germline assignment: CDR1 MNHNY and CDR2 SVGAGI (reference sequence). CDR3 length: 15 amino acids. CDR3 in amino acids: CASTNGGGRDTEAFF. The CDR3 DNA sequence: TGTGCCAGCACCAACGGGGGGGGTCGAGACACTGAAGCTTTCTTT.

The CDR3 loop reads CASSATGVTETQYF. The CDR3 region has the DNA TGTGCCAGCAGCGCGACCGGGGTCACGGAGACCCAGTACTTC. The rearrangement uses TRBV7-7 and TRBJ2-5; perhaps TRBD2 as D (5 bases). This CDR3 contains 14 residues. The V gene's germline CDR1 is SSHAT and CDR2 FNYEAQ (reference sequence). Trimming stripped 5 bases from V and 5 bases from J, with 15 bases between. The full variable domain, completed using reference TRBV7-7 and TRBJ2-5, is GAGVSQSPRYKVTKRGQDVTLRCDPISSHATLYWYQQALGQGPEFLTYFNYEAQPDKSGLPSDRFSAERPEGSISTLTIQRTEQRDSAMYRCASSATGVTETQYFGPGTRLLVL.